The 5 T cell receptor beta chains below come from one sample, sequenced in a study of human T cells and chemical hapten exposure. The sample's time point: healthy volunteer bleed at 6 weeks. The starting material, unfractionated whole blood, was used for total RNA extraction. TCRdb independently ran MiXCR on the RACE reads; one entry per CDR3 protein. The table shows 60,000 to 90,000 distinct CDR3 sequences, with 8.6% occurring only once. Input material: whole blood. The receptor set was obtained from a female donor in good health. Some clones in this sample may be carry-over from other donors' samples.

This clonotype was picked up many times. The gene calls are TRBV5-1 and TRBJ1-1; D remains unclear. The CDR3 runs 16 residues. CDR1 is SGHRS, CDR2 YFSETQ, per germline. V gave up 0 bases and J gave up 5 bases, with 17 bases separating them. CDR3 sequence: CASSLGYKDPLTEAFF. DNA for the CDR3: TGCGCCAGCAGCTTGGGGTATAAGGATCCGTTAACTGAAGCTTTCTTT.

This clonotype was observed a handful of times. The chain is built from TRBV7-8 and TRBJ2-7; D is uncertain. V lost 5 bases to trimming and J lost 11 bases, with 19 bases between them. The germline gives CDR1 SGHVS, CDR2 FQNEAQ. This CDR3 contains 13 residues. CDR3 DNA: TGTGCCAGCAGCCAGCGATTTGGGCCCGACAAGTACTTC. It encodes CASSQRFGPDKYF.

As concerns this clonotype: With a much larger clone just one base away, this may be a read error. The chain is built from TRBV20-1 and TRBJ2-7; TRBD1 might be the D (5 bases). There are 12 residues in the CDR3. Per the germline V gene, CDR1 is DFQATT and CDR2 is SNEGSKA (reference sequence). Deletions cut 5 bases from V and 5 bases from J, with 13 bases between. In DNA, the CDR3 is TGCAGTGCTGGCAGACAGTCCGACGAGCAGTACTTC. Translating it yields CSAGRQSDEQYF.

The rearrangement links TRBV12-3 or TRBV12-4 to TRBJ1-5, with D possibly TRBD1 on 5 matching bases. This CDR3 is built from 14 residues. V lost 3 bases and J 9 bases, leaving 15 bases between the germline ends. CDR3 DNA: TGTGCCAGCAGTTTGTATGGACAATCGGGGCCCCAGCATTTT. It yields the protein CASSLYGQSGPQHF.

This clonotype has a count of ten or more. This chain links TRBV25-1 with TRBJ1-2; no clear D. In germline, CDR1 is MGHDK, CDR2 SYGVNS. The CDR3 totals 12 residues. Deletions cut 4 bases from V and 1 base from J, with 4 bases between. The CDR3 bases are TGTGCCAGCAGTGGTAGTAACTATGGCTACACCTTC. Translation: CASSGSNYGYTF.